This TCR beta chain was captured by sequencing in a study of vaccination and CD4 T cells after COVID-19. At the level of the study: Each of the control cultures got a CEFX pool, an HIV-1 Nef pool, or no peptide.

This clonotype turned up a few times. Its target is unknown. At the Johns Hopkins FTIC core, DNA taken from cultured CD4+ T cells was sequenced by way of the Oncomine TCR Beta short-read assay. MiXCR was run by TCRdb on the PCR reads, yielding one entry per CDR3 protein. Of 10,000 to 11,000 distinct CDR3 sequences listed, approximately 25% were seen once; the top ten hold less than 30%. Indicated treatment: roughly 11-day PBMC culture with coronavirus spike peptide pools or control peptides (ViraFEST assay). ViraFEST used peptide pools to expand antigen-specific T cells before TCR sequencing. It was with about 9.5 IU/ml IL-2 and around 9.3 ug/ml peptide pools that 2.2 million or so PBMCs per well were cultured. The clonotype was recovered from a human donor who had recovered from COVID-19. The sequencing used CD4+ T cells from blood, cultured in vitro, collected after SARS-CoV-2 vaccination.

DNA of the CDR3: TGTGCCAGCAGCTCCGTGGGAATGCGCACAGATACGCAGTATTTT. Translating it yields CASSSVGMRTDTQYF. V is TRBV7-8 and J is TRBJ2-3; D unclear. V was shortened by 4 bases and J by 1 base, with 12 bases between the two germline ends. The V gene's germline CDR1 is SGHVS and CDR2 FQNEAQ. This CDR3 has 15 residues.